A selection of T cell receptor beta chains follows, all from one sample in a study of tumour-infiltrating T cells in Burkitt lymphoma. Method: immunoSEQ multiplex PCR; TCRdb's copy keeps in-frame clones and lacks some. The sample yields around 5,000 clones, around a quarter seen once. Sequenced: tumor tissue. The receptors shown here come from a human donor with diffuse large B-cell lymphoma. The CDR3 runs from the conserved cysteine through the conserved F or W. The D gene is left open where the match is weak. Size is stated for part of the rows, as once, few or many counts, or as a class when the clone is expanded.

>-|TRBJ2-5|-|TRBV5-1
CASRPVAGETQYF
TGCGCCAGCAGACCGGTGGCCGGAGAGACCCAGTACTTC
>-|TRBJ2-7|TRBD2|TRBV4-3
CASSQGLADYEQYF
TGCGCCAGCAGCCAGGGACTAGCGGATTACGAGCAGTACTTC
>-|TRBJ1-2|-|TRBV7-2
CASSLWGDGYTF
TGTGCCAGCAGCTTATGGGGTGACGGCTACACCTTC
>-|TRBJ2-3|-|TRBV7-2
CASSLRLGPPADTQYF
TGTGCCAGCAGCTTAAGGCTGGGGCCCCCCGCAGATACGCAGTATTTT
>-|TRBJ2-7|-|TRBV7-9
CASSTFVGYEQYF
TGTGCCAGCAGCACCTTCGTCGGCTACGAGCAGTACTTC
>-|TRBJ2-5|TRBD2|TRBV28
CASSGGLAVLETQYF
TGTGCCAGCAGCGGGGGACTAGCGGTCCTTGAGACCCAGTACTTC
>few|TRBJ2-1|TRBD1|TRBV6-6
CASSYLGDRGGNEQFF
TGTGCCAGCAGTTACTTAGGAGACAGGGGGGGGAATGAGCAGTTCTTC
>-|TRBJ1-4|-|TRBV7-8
CASSNHRGATNEKLFF
TGTGCCAGCAGCAACCATAGAGGGGCAACTAATGAAAAACTGTTTTTT
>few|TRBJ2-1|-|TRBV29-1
CSTGGLVYYNEQFF
TGCAGCACGGGGGGCCTAGTGTACTACAATGAGCAGTTCTTC
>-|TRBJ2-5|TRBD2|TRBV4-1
CASSQGLAETTQYF
TGCGCCAGCAGCCAAGGACTAGCGGAAACGACCCAGTACTTC
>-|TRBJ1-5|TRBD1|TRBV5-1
CASSRGQGQGQPQHF
TGCGCCAGCAGCCGCGGACAGGGTCAAGGTCAGCCCCAGCATTTT
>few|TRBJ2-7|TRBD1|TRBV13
CASSPWDSSYEQYF
TGTGCCAGCAGCCCCTGGGACAGTTCCTACGAGCAGTACTTC
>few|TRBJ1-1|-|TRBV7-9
CASSLLREMNTEAFF
TGTGCCAGCAGCTTACTTCGGGAGATGAACACTGAAGCTTTCTTT
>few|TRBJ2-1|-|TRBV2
CASSVHYNEQFF
TGTGCCAGCAGTGTCCACTACAATGAGCAGTTCTTC
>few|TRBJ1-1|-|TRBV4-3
CASSQNRFMNTEAFF
TGCGCCAGCAGCCAAAACAGATTTATGAACACTGAAGCTTTCTTT
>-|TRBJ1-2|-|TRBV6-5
CAARERGGYTF
TGTGCAGCTAGGGAAAGGGGGGGCTACACCTTC
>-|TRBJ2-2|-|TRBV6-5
CASSYASLGTGELFF
TGTGCCAGCAGTTACGCCTCCTTGGGAACCGGGGAGCTGTTTTTT
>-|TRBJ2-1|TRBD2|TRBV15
CATSRATSDEQFF
TGTGCCACCAGCAGAGCCACTAGCGATGAGCAGTTCTTC
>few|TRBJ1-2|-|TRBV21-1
CASSKGDYGYTF
TGTGCCAGCAGCAAGGGGGACTATGGCTACACCTTC
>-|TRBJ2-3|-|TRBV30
CAWSVLGDTQYF
TGTGCCTGGAGTGTACTTGGAGATACGCAGTATTTT
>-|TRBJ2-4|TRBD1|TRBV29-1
CSVGPGTGNIQYF
TGCAGCGTTGGGCCCGGGACAGGGAACATTCAGTACTTC
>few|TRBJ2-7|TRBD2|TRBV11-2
CASSLGLAGLSYEQYF
TGTGCCAGCAGCTTAGGACTAGCGGGACTCTCCTACGAGCAGTACTTC